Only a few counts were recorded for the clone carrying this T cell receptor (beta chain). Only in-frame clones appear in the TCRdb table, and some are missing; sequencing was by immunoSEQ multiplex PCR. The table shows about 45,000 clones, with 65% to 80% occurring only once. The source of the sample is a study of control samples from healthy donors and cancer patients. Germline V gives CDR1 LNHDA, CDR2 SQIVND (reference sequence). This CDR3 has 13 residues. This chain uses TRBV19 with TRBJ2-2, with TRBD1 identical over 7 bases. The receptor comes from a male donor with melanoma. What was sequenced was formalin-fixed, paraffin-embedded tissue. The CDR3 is CVSTTGITGELFF. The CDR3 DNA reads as TGTGTCAGCACGACAGGGATAACCGGGGAGCTGTTTTTT.